The clone carrying this T cell receptor beta chain appeared a single time. As yet, its antigen is unknown. Template for every sorted-subset replicate PCR totaled about 0.2 ug DNA, roughly 30,000 T cell genomes. Produced via immunoSEQ multiplex PCR; TCRdb's table is partial and in-frame only. The profile shows about 600,000 clones, roughly 98% of them singletons. This sample is part of a study of shared clonotypes between healthy human individuals. Background on the study: Three plates each covered CD4 naive and memory; CD8 naive two, CD8 memory one.

The germline gives CDR1 SGHNT, CDR2 YENEEA. The germline V and J ends were trimmed by 2 bases and 5 bases, with 12 bases remaining between them. This CDR3 spans 15 amino acids. Whole-study findings and limits: Despite large depth, rarefaction showed incomplete sorted-subset sequencing.

Selected positively for CCR7 and CD45RO-negative, naive CD8 cells excluded terminally differentiated effector memory CD45RA+ cells. This clonotype originated in a man aged 25-45 years in good health. This chain connects TRBV11-3 to TRBJ2-2; possibly TRBD2 for D (6 bases). Input material: naive CD8+ T cells sorted from blood. The CDR3: CASSLWASVTGELFF. CDR3 DNA sequence: TGTGCCAGCAGCTTATGGGCTAGCGTAACCGGGGAGCTGTTTTTT.